What follows is one T cell receptor beta chain and its context. Its antigen is unidentified. The data were obtained in a study of T cells in Graves' hyperthyroidism and ophthalmopathy. Amplified regions were TCR beta CDR3 sequences from RNA transcripts. Using the HTBI primer set, a first-round RT-PCR was run on the TCR CDR3. TCRdb used MiXCR to reprocess the multiplex PCR reads, holding one entry per CDR3 protein. This sample has hundreds of thousands of distinct CDR3 sequences, with roughly 17% found just once. Points from the study as a whole: Ophthalmopathy prediction by the model preceded onset by a median roughly 6 months. Ophthalmopathy was separated from stable hyperthyroidism by a 13 V-J model.

Patients aged 18 to 65 had newly diagnosed hyperthyroidism lasting under 2 months. Uncontrolled infection, other autoimmune disease, pregnancy or lactation disqualified patients from enrolment. The junction had 3 bases not matched to a gene; V was cut back by 1 base and J by 2 bases. The CDR3 runs to 16 residues. The germline V gene has CDR1 WNHNN and CDR2 SYGVQD (reference sequence). This chain uses TRBV10-1 with TRBJ2-1, with 9 bases aligning to TRBD2. The clonotype originates from a woman in her 30s with Graves' hyperthyroidism. Sequenced material: blood. The CDR3 sequence: CASSECGRVAYNEQFF. CDR3 coding DNA: TGCGCCAGCAGTGAGTGCGGGAGGGTCGCCTACAATGAGCAGTTCTTC.